These 28 T cell receptor beta chains originate from one sample sequenced in a study of human thymus T cells. The thymus was resected at corrective cardiac surgery. Clones were read by immunoSEQ multiplex PCR, and TCRdb kept only the in-frame ones, dropping some. The sample carries about 130,000 clones, around 95% recorded once. The sequenced material came from thymus tissue. The receptors shown here come from a boy under two years old with a congenital heart defect but otherwise immunologically healthy.

The genes are TRBV6-6 and TRBJ1-1; D might be TRBD1 (5 bases). Germline V CDR1 and CDR2: MNHNY, SVGAGI (reference sequence). This CDR3 spans 15 amino acids. V was trimmed by 0 bases and J by 4 bases, leaving 12 bases between them. DNA of the CDR3: TGTGCCAGCAGTTACTCATCGGGAAGGGGCACTGAAGCTTTCTTT. The encoded protein is CASSYSSGRGTEAFF.

V gene TRBV27 combines with J gene TRBJ1-1, with D possibly TRBD1 on 6 matching bases. The CDR3 consists of 15 residues. Germline V CDR1 and CDR2: MNHEY, SMNVEV (reference sequence). Trimming took 1 base from V and 5 from J, leaving 14 bases between them. The CDR3 loop reads CASSLFRGAHTEAFF. The CDR3, as DNA: TGTGCCAGCAGTTTATTTAGGGGGGCGCATACTGAAGCTTTCTTT.

This clone was counted a few times. The chain combines TRBV28 with TRBJ1-6; D is undetermined. The CDR3 consists of 14 residues. Trimming shortened V by 5 bases and J by 9 bases, and 14 bases separated the two germline ends. The germline V gene encodes CDR1 MDHEN and CDR2 SYDVKM. The CDR3 region has the DNA TGTGCCAGCAGTCCCCGGGCCCGTGGTTCACCCCTCCACTTT. This encodes CASSPRARGSPLHF.

This clone appeared a few times. The chain joins TRBV19 to TRBJ2-2, with D possibly being TRBD2 (5 bases). V was clipped by 4 bases and J by 3 bases, with 6 bases between them. Per germline, CDR1 LNHDA and CDR2 SQIVND (reference sequence). The CDR3 loop spans 13 amino acids. CDR3 in amino acids: CASSRGYTGELFF. CDR3 bases: TGTGCCAGTAGTAGAGGGTACACCGGGGAGCTGTTTTTT.

V and J are TRBV4-1 and TRBJ2-7; weak D call: TRBD1 (5 bases). The germline CDR1 and CDR2 sequences are MGHRA and YSYEKL. This CDR3 region has 13 residues. V was cut by 1 base and J by 5 bases, with 9 bases left in between. CDR3 nucleotides: TGCGCCAGCAGCCAAGGGGGCCCTCACGAGCAGTACTTC. Translated, it gives CASSQGGPHEQYF.

The chain couples TRBV7-9 to TRBJ1-1; tentative D call: TRBD1 (5 bases). The CDR3 length is 17 residues. The germline V gene has CDR1 SEHNR and CDR2 FQNEAQ (reference sequence). The ends were cut back, 2 bases at V and 1 base at J, with 17 bases in the middle. For the CDR3, the DNA is TGTGCCAGCAGCTTAAGGGGTCGAGGACATAGGAACACTGAAGCTTTCTTT. Translating it yields CASSLRGRGHRNTEAFF.

V and J are TRBV4-3 and TRBJ2-1; 7 positions agree with TRBD1. The CDR3 has 14 amino acids. Germline-derived CDR1 and CDR2 are LGHNA and YSLEER. Trimming took 4 bases from V and 10 from J; bases not matched to a gene: 10. The chain's CDR3 is CASSLTGVLEEQFF. CDR3 nucleotides: TGCGCCAGCAGCCTCACAGGGGTCCTGGAGGAGCAGTTCTTC.

The gene calls are TRBV9 and TRBJ1-2; D not resolved. The ends were cut back, 3 bases at V and 9 bases at J, with 12 bases in the middle. Germline V gene sequence: CDR1 SGDLS, CDR2 YYNGEE. This CDR3 has 12 residues. The CDR3 DNA sequence: TGTGCCAGCAGCGCGACGGGAAGGAGCTACACCTTC. Translating it yields CASSATGRSYTF.

J is TRBJ1-6 and V is TRBV5-1, with 8 bases matching TRBD1. Trimming cost V 3 bases and J 9 bases; bases outside gene matches: 14. The CDR3 totals 17 residues. The germline gives CDR1 SGHRS, CDR2 YFSETQ. The CDR3 here is CASSSSEGRGQGSPLHF. The CDR3 region has the DNA TGCGCCAGCAGCTCCTCTGAAGGCAGGGGGCAGGGTTCACCCCTCCACTTT. Full variable domain (outside the CDR3, taken from reference TRBV5-1 and TRBJ1-6): KAGVTQTPRYLIKTRGQQVTLSCSPISGHRSVSWYQQTPGQGLQFLFEYFSETQRNKGNFPGRFSGRQFSNSRSEMNVSTLELGDSALYLCASSSSEGRGQGSPLHFGNGTRLTVT.

The J gene is TRBJ2-4, the V gene TRBV7-9, with no clear D. Trimming left V 8 bases short and J 0 bases short, with 14 bases between. CDR3 length equals 15 residues. Germline V gives CDR1 SEHNR, CDR2 FQNEAQ (reference sequence). The CDR3 DNA is TGTGCCAGCTTACCTATTCCGTTAGCCAAAAACATTCAGTACTTC. It specifies CASLPIPLAKNIQYF. The complete variable domain, with remaining parts taken from reference TRBV7-9 and TRBJ2-4, reads DTGVSQNPRHKITKRGQNVTFRCDPISEHNRLYWYRQTLGQGPEFLTYFQNEAQLEKSRLLSDRFSAERPKGSFSTLEIQRTEQGDSAMYLCASLPIPLAKNIQYFGAGTRLSVL.

The CDR3 loop is CASSLNVGRGRTGELFF. As DNA, the CDR3 is TGTGCCAGCAGCCTAAACGTGGGGAGGGGGCGCACCGGGGAGCTGTTTTTT. The rearrangement uses TRBV11-2 and TRBJ2-2, with D perhaps being TRBD1 or TRBD2 (7 bases each). V was trimmed by 5 bases and J by 4 bases, leaving 20 bases between them. This CDR3 is 17 amino acids long. In germline, CDR1 is SGHAT, CDR2 FQNNGV.

The chain couples TRBV15 to TRBJ1-1; 8 bases are a match to TRBD1. The CDR3 totals 20 residues. J lost 4 bases, V lost 5 bases, and 24 bases had no gene match. Germline CDR1 and CDR2: LNHNV and YYDKDF (reference sequence). The CDR3 DNA is TGTGCCACCAGCCGGGGGGCTCCCGACTTCAGGGGGCGCCGGGTCACTGAAGCTTTCTTT. Amino acids: CATSRGAPDFRGRRVTEAFF.

V and J are TRBV9 and TRBJ1-3; D remains unclear. The CDR3 is 13 amino acids. Trimming stripped 0 bases from V and 4 bases from J, with 5 bases between. Germline V lookup: CDR1 SGDLS, CDR2 YYNGEE. CDR3: CASSVGVGNTIYF. CDR3 DNA: TGTGCCAGCAGCGTAGGGGTGGGAAACACCATATATTTT.

V is TRBV5-4 and J is TRBJ2-1; D ambiguous. Germline V gene data show CDR1 as SGHNT and CDR2 as YYREEE (reference sequence). Trimming removed 0 bases from V and 7 bases from J, with 2 bases in between. The CDR3 totals 11 residues. The CDR3 protein is CASSLGNEQFF. The DNA of the CDR3 is TGTGCCAGCAGCTTGGGGAATGAGCAGTTCTTC.

The chain joins TRBV4-3 to TRBJ2-7; D is tentatively TRBD1 or TRBD2 (6 bases each). The CDR3 spans 18 residues. V was cut by 7 bases and J by 0 bases, with 25 bases left in between. Germline V CDR1 and CDR2: LGHNA, YSLEER. CDR3: CASTPPVSFGGLSYEQYF. Here the CDR3 DNA reads TGCGCCAGCACCCCTCCCGTGAGTTTCGGGGGCCTCTCCTACGAGCAGTACTTC.

The V call is TRBV5-1, the J call TRBJ2-5; 15 nucleotides line up with TRBD2. Germline-derived CDR1 and CDR2 are SGHRS and YFSETQ. This CDR3 comprises 19 residues. Trimming at V came to 4 bases and at J to 6 bases, leaving 16 bases not matched to a gene. CDR3 coding DNA: TGCGCCAGCAGCCCCCCGACAGGACTAGCGGGGGGGCTAGCGAAGACCCAGTACTTC. Protein sequence: CASSPPTGLAGGLAKTQYF.

The chain is built from TRBV7-2 and TRBJ1-4; a possible D gene is TRBD1 (6 bases). V shed 0 bases and J shed 2 bases, with 16 bases lying between them. Germline V gene data show CDR1 as SGHTA and CDR2 as FQGNSA. The CDR3 is 18 residues long. CDR3 in DNA: TGTGCCAGCAGCTTAGCCCCAGGGGTAGCTTCGACTAATGAAAAACTGTTTTTT. Translation gives CASSLAPGVASTNEKLFF.

The V gene is TRBV28, the J gene TRBJ2-1; perhaps TRBD2 as D (6 bases). The CDR3 extends over 16 amino acids. Trimming left V 5 bases short and J 7 bases short, with 21 bases between. From germline, CDR1 is MDHEN and CDR2 SYDVKM. The chain's CDR3 is CASSPRGGAPTNEQFF. Here the CDR3 DNA reads TGTGCCAGCAGTCCTCGGGGCGGGGCCCCTACAAATGAGCAGTTCTTC. Complete variable domain (other parts from reference TRBV28 and TRBJ2-1): DVKVTQSSRYLVKRTGEKVFLECVQDMDHENMFWYRQDPGLGLRLIYFSYDVKMKEKGDIPEGYSVSREKKERFSLILESASTNQTSMYLCASSPRGGAPTNEQFFGPGTRLTVL.

The CDR3, as DNA: TGTGCCAGCAGTTTTAACCGCAACGGAGCTTTCTTT. Its protein product is CASSFNRNGAFF. The rearrangement uses TRBV28 and TRBJ1-1; D is undetermined. Germline CDR1 reads MDHEN; CDR2 reads SYDVKM. The CDR3 is made up of 12 amino acids. V was cut by 3 bases and J by 10 bases, with 12 bases left in between.

Turning to this clone: Sequence at one end of the junction differs from germline and may be a read error. This chain links TRBV6-6 with TRBJ2-7; no clear D gene. In germline, CDR1 is MNHNY, CDR2 SVGAGI (reference sequence). CDR3 length: 13 residues. CDR3 sequence: CASSLDPSCEQYF. The CDR3 DNA reads as TGTGCCAGCAGTCTCGACCCATCCTGCGAGCAGTACTTC.

The chain joins TRBV4-3 to TRBJ1-1; 7 bases fit TRBD1. Germline V gene data show CDR1 as LGHNA and CDR2 as YSLEER. CDR3 length equals 19 residues. Trimming cost V 2 bases and J 0 bases; bases outside gene matches: 15. CDR3 nucleotides: TGCGCCAGCAGCCAATTACTGATACAGGGGACCTCTATGAACACTGAAGCTTTCTTT. Translated: CASSQLLIQGTSMNTEAFF.

The gene calls are TRBV4-3 and TRBJ1-3; D call uncertain. CDR1 is LGHNA, CDR2 YSLEER, per germline. The length of the CDR3 is 15 residues. V lost 0 bases and J lost 0, with 6 bases in between. CDR3 in amino acids: CASSQDWDSGNTIYF. CDR3 DNA: TGCGCCAGCAGCCAAGACTGGGACTCTGGAAACACCATATATTTT.

The V gene is TRBV5-1, the J gene TRBJ1-6, with no clear D. CDR3 length: 16 residues. The germline gives CDR1 SGHRS, CDR2 YFSETQ. Trimming left V 2 bases short and J 0 bases short, with 9 bases between. The CDR3 region has the DNA TGCGCCAGCAGCTTAAGTCCCAACTCCTATAATTCACCCCTCCACTTT. It encodes CASSLSPNSYNSPLHF.

In DNA form, the CDR3 reads TGTGCCAGCAGTGGACTAGCGGGGGGGTCTGTCTGGTTCCACGAGCAGTACTTC. Translated: CASSGLAGGSVWFHEQYF. The chain combines TRBV27 with TRBJ2-7; the match to TRBD2 covers 15 bases. J gave up 5 bases and V 5 bases, and 13 bases lay outside the gene matches. Germline values: CDR1 MNHEY, CDR2 SMNVEV (reference sequence). This CDR3 comprises 18 residues.

The chain recombines TRBV2 with TRBJ2-2; 9 nucleotides match TRBD2. V trimming: 3 bases; J trimming: 2 bases; junction bases outside the gene matches: 4. The germline CDR1 and CDR2 sequences are SNHLY and FYNNEI. This CDR3 comprises 16 residues. The CDR3 sequence: CASSEVAGDNTGELFF. The CDR3 DNA sequence: TGTGCCAGCAGTGAGGTAGCGGGGGATAACACCGGGGAGCTGTTTTTT.

J is TRBJ2-7 and V is TRBV7-9; 10 nucleotides align to TRBD1. With V trimmed by 5 bases and J by 6 bases, 16 bases remained unmatched. The CDR3 length is 17 residues. Germline V gene sequence: CDR1 SEHNR, CDR2 FQNEAQ (reference sequence). The CDR3 DNA follows: TGTGCCAGCAGCCCGCACACCCCCGGGACAGGGGTTAGCGAGCAGTACTTC. This encodes CASSPHTPGTGVSEQYF. The complete variable domain, with remaining parts taken from reference TRBV7-9 and TRBJ2-7, reads DTGVSQNPRHKITKRGQNVTFRCDPISEHNRLYWYRQTLGQGPEFLTYFQNEAQLEKSRLLSDRFSAERPKGSFSTLEIQRTEQGDSAMYLCASSPHTPGTGVSEQYFGPGTRLTVT.

The V gene is TRBV7-6, the J gene TRBJ1-1; weak D call: TRBD1 (5 bases). The CDR3 sequence is 14 residues long. Trimming removed 1 base at V and 3 bases at J, with 9 bases between. Germline CDR1 and CDR2: SGHVS and FNYEAQ. CDR3 region: CASSLVGGDTEAFF. The CDR3 DNA is TGTGCCAGCAGCTTAGTGGGGGGAGACACTGAAGCTTTCTTT.

As DNA, the CDR3 is TGTGCCAGTAGTAAGGGACAGCTATATGGCTACACCTTC. This gives the protein CASSKGQLYGYTF. The V gene is TRBV19, the J gene TRBJ1-2, with TRBD1 matching 7 bases. In germline, CDR1 is LNHDA, CDR2 SQIVND (reference sequence). The CDR3 extends over 13 amino acids. V dropped 4 bases and J dropped 5; count of bases not matched to a gene: 4.